Detailed here is one TCR beta chain. The junction shows a germline mismatch at one end, possibly a read error. CDR1 is MNHEY, CDR2 SVGAGI, per germline. This CDR3 is 14 amino acids long. Caucasian, healthy and from Russia, the donors were aged between 6 and 90. This specimen comes from a study of blood T cells in healthy people across ages. With a J-beta primer mix and a sample-barcoded 5' primer, a second PCR ran about 7 to 11 cycles. Using its own MiXCR run on the 5' RACE reads, TCRdb lists one record per CDR3 protein. Found here are about 670,000 distinct CDR3 sequences, 40% to 50% of them singletons; the top ten hold about 32%.

This chain uses TRBV6-5 with TRBJ1-1, with 8 bases aligning to TRBD1. Sequencing used blood. The clonotype comes from a man aged 80 or over in good health. The CDR3 DNA sequence: TGTGCTAGCAGTTTCAGGGGGCAGGGCACTGAAGCTTTCTTT. Amino acids: CASSFRGQGTEAFF.